The rows below give T cell receptor beta chains drawn from one sample of a study of cytotoxic CD8 clonotypes in ibrutinib-treated CLL. The method was immunoSEQ multiplex PCR; TCRdb's version includes in-frame clones alone and lacks a portion of them. The sample yields tens of thousands of clones, about 50% seen once. The sequenced sample was PBMCs, obtained before ibrutinib treatment. The receptors stem from a human donor with chronic lymphocytic leukemia. CDR3s include the opening cysteine and the closing phenylalanine or tryptophan. The D gene is left open where the match is weak. For some rows the clone size is stated as once, few or many, or as a class when expanded; others skip it.

V: TRBV7-2
size: NA
D: NA
J: TRBJ1-6
CDR3: CASSPGGAGVNSPLHF
DNA: TGTGCCAGCAGCCCCGGGGGGGCCGGAGTAAATTCACCCCTCCACTTT

V: TRBV28
size: NA
D: NA
J: TRBJ2-2
CDR3: CASSLGAVGELFF
DNA: TGTGCCAGCAGTTTGGGGGCGGTAGGGGAGCTGTTTTTT

V: TRBV9
size: NA
D: TRBD1
J: TRBJ1-3
CDR3: CASSYRGINPGNTIYF
DNA: TGTGCCAGCAGTTACAGGGGAATCAATCCTGGAAACACCATATATTTT

V: TRBV6-5
size: NA
D: NA
J: TRBJ1-1
CDR3: CASTMSVGDTEAFF
DNA: TGTGCCAGCACTATGTCCGTTGGGGACACTGAAGCTTTCTTT

V: TRBV5-5
size: NA
D: NA
J: TRBJ1-6
CDR3: CASSLGGFDGSPLHF
DNA: TGTGCCAGCAGCTTGGGAGGGTTTGACGGATCACCCCTCCACTTT

V: TRBV6-4
size: NA
D: TRBD2
J: TRBJ2-1
CDR3: CASSSSGGFAYNEQFF
DNA: TGTGCCAGCAGTAGTAGCGGGGGTTTCGCCTACAATGAGCAGTTCTTC

V: TRBV23-1
size: NA
D: NA
J: TRBJ2-3
CDR3: CASGSTDTQYF
DNA: TGCGCCAGCGGCAGCACAGATACGCAGTATTTT

V: TRBV5-1
size: few
D: NA
J: TRBJ2-7
CDR3: CASSPRTGFNEQYF
DNA: TGCGCCAGCAGCCCGCGAACAGGTTTCAACGAGCAGTACTTC

V: TRBV30
size: few
D: TRBD2
J: TRBJ2-1
CDR3: CALFRGLAGGSGIF
DNA: TGTGCCTTGTTCCGGGGACTAGCGGGGGGGTCCGGGATCTTC

V: TRBV5-1
size: NA
D: TRBD1
J: TRBJ2-3
CDR3: CASSQQGGGTQYF
DNA: TGCGCCAGCAGCCAACAGGGGGGCGGTACGCAGTATTTT

V: TRBV5-6
size: few
D: NA
J: TRBJ2-7
CDR3: CASSLGWGEQYF
DNA: TGTGCCAGCAGCTTGGGATGGGGCGAGCAGTACTTC

V: TRBV11-1
size: NA
D: NA
J: TRBJ2-5
CDR3: CASQLIRPAGAPSQETQYF
DNA: TGTGCCAGCCAATTGATCCGACCTGCAGGGGCGCCGAGTCAAGAGACCCAGTACTTC

V: TRBV6-4
size: NA
D: NA
J: TRBJ1-5
CDR3: CASKPVTHSNQPQHF
DNA: TGTGCCAGCAAGCCGGTGACACATAGCAATCAGCCCCAGCATTTT

V: TRBV28
size: NA
D: NA
J: TRBJ1-5
CDR3: CASSLDGYSNQPQHF
DNA: TGTGCCAGCAGTTTAGACGGCTATAGCAATCAGCCCCAGCATTTT

V: TRBV6-1
size: NA
D: NA
J: TRBJ1-1
CDR3: CASSRVTEAFF
DNA: TGTGCCAGCAGCAGGGTCACTGAAGCTTTCTTT

V: TRBV7-3
size: NA
D: TRBD1
J: TRBJ2-1
CDR3: CASSWGQGSYNEQFF
DNA: TGTGCCAGCAGCTGGGGACAGGGATCCTACAATGAGCAGTTCTTC

V: TRBV2
size: NA
D: TRBD1
J: TRBJ1-5
CDR3: CASSRQGASNQPQHF
DNA: TGTGCCAGCAGCAGACAGGGGGCTAGCAATCAGCCCCAGCATTTT

V: TRBV7-3
size: NA
D: TRBD1
J: TRBJ2-2
CDR3: CASSLRQGARTGELFF
DNA: TGTGCCAGCAGCTTAAGACAGGGGGCCCGCACCGGGGAGCTGTTTTTT

V: TRBV27
size: NA
D: NA
J: TRBJ2-1
CDR3: CASSLSPGYNEQFF
DNA: TGTGCCAGCAGTTTATCCCCTGGGTACAATGAGCAGTTCTTC

V: TRBV29-1
size: NA
D: NA
J: TRBJ1-6
CDR3: CSVRPGEDSPLHF
DNA: TGCAGCGTGCGGCCAGGGGAGGATTCACCCCTCCACTTT

V: TRBV11-2
size: few
D: NA
J: TRBJ2-5
CDR3: CASSLWRQETQYF
DNA: TGTGCCAGCAGCTTATGGCGCCAAGAGACCCAGTACTTC

V: TRBV7-9
size: NA
D: TRBD1
J: TRBJ1-6
CDR3: CASSSDRDNSPLHF
DNA: TGTGCCAGCAGCTCGGACAGGGATAATTCACCCCTCCACTTT

V: TRBV4-1
size: NA
D: TRBD2
J: TRBJ2-3
CDR3: CASSQGLLRGVKDTQYF
DNA: TGCGCCAGCAGCCAAGGCCTCTTGCGGGGGGTTAAAGATACGCAGTATTTT

V: TRBV7-6
size: NA
D: NA
J: TRBJ2-5
CDR3: CASSLVSDLRETQYF
DNA: TGTGCCAGCAGCTTAGTTTCGGATCTTAGGGAGACCCAGTACTTC

V: TRBV7-9
size: NA
D: TRBD1
J: TRBJ2-7
CDR3: CASSSMRTGLYEQYF
DNA: TGTGCCAGCAGCTCCATGCGGACAGGGCTCTACGAGCAGTACTTC

V: TRBV6-6
size: NA
D: NA
J: TRBJ1-2
CDR3: CASGAGDYGYTF
DNA: TGTGCCAGCGGGGCAGGGGACTATGGCTACACCTTC

V: TRBV29-1
size: NA
D: TRBD1
J: TRBJ1-1
CDR3: CSVGGTNQGAITEAFF
DNA: TGCAGCGTTGGGGGAACAAATCAGGGGGCGATCACTGAAGCTTTCTTT

V: TRBV30
size: NA
D: NA
J: TRBJ1-4
CDR3: CASKAGRREKLFF
DNA: TGTGCATCCAAGGCGGGGAGACGTGAAAAACTGTTTTTT

V: TRBV2
size: NA
D: TRBD1
J: TRBJ1-2
CDR3: CASRGGGTGEASNYGYTF
DNA: TGTGCCAGCAGAGGGGGTGGGACAGGGGAGGCCTCTAACTATGGCTACACCTTC

V: TRBV10-3
size: NA
D: TRBD1
J: TRBJ1-5
CDR3: CAISEPSPEQGGPQHF
DNA: TGTGCCATCAGTGAGCCCTCACCGGAGCAGGGGGGGCCCCAGCATTTT